This entry is about one T cell receptor beta chain. Antigen: not known. The sample originates from a study of T cells in Graves' hyperthyroidism and ophthalmopathy. General study results and limits: Ophthalmopathy could be told apart from stable hyperthyroidism with a 13 V-J model. Most expanded thyroid clonotypes above 0.001 also appeared in blood. It was a median 6.5 months before onset that the model predicted ophthalmopathy.

RNA transcripts served as the template for amplifying TCR beta CDR3 regions. A set of HTBI primers served as the primers for a first-round RT-PCR of the TCR CDR3. TCRdb passed the multiplex PCR reads through MiXCR, listing each CDR3 protein once. In the table there are 480,000 or so distinct CDR3 sequences, 40% to 55% of which are singletons. The CDR3 contains 16 residues. Germline-derived CDR1 and CDR2 are SGDLS and YYNGEE. Trimming cost V 0 bases and J 4 bases, with 14 bases left between them. The gene calls are TRBV9 and TRBJ2-1; D remains ambiguous. The clonotype was recovered from an adult woman with Graves' disease, either hyperthyroidism or ophthalmopathy (not recorded which). Sequenced material: peripheral blood or thyroid tissue (not recorded which). CDR3 protein: CASSVARRPGYNEQFF. In DNA form, the CDR3 reads TGTGCCAGCAGCGTAGCACGGCGACCCGGATACAATGAGCAGTTCTTC. Supplemented by reference TRBV9 and TRBJ2-1, the full variable domain reads DSGVTQTPKHLITATGQRVTLRCSPRSGDLSVYWYQQSLDQGLQFLIQYYNGEERAKGNILERFSAQQFPDLHSELNLSSLELGDSALYFCASSVARRPGYNEQFFGPGTRLTVL.